This entry lists 21 T cell receptor beta chains sequenced from one sample in a study of shared clonotypes between healthy human individuals. Repertoires were generated with immunoSEQ multiplex PCR, while TCRdb's copy carries only in-frame clones and drops some. This sample yields about 1,500,000 clones, of which approximately 97% are seen a single time; approximately 1% belongs to the top ten. The source material was naive CD4+ T cells sorted from blood. Subset reported: CD45RA+ positively selected. These receptors all stem from a man aged 25 to 40 in good health.

V is TRBV5-1 and J is TRBJ2-7; D remains ambiguous. Trimming took off 1 base at V and 0 bases at J, with 11 bases between the two ends. Germline lookup yields CDR1 SGHRS and CDR2 YFSETQ. This CDR3 spans 15 amino acids. In DNA, the CDR3 is TGCGCCAGCAGCTTGTCCCCGGGTAGCTCCTACGAGCAGTACTTC. This sequence encodes CASSLSPGSSYEQYF. The whole variable domain, filled in from reference TRBV5-1 and TRBJ2-7, reads KAGVTQTPRYLIKTRGQQVTLSCSPISGHRSVSWYQQTPGQGLQFLFEYFSETQRNKGNFPGRFSGRQFSNSRSEMNVSTLELGDSALYLCASSLSPGSSYEQYFGPGTRLTVT.

The gene calls are TRBV9 and TRBJ2-1, with 7 bases identical to TRBD2. Germline V gene lookup returns CDR1 SGDLS and CDR2 YYNGEE. With V trimmed by 0 bases and J by 7 bases, 13 bases remained unmatched. This CDR3 contains 17 residues. CDR3 DNA: TGTGCCAGCAGCGTAGCAGTGGTGACGGGAGGACGGAATGAGCAGTTCTTC. Protein sequence: CASSVAVVTGGRNEQFF.

J is TRBJ2-3 and V is TRBV27, with D perhaps TRBD2 (6 bases). This CDR3 spans 14 amino acids. Per the germline V gene, CDR1 is MNHEY and CDR2 is SMNVEV (reference sequence). V gave up 8 bases and J gave up 5 bases, with 17 bases separating them. This CDR3 reads CASFGQGGRDTQYF. CDR3 sequence (DNA): TGTGCCAGCTTTGGGCAGGGAGGAAGAGATACGCAGTATTTT.

The rearrangement links TRBV9 to TRBJ2-5, with D uncertain. Trimming removed 0 bases at V and 0 bases at J, with 6 bases between. The length of the CDR3 is 14 residues. Germline V gene lookup returns CDR1 SGDLS and CDR2 YYNGEE. CDR3: CASSVDPNQETQYF. In DNA, the CDR3 is TGTGCCAGCAGCGTAGACCCCAACCAAGAGACCCAGTACTTC.

This chain uses TRBV5-6 with TRBJ2-5; 7 nucleotides align to TRBD1. CDR3 length equals 14 residues. J gave up 1 base and V 2 bases, and 2 bases lay outside the gene matches. Germline V gene data show CDR1 as SGHDT and CDR2 as YYEEEE. CDR3 in DNA: TGTGCCAGCAGCTTCGACAGGGTCCAAGAGACCCAGTACTTC. It translates to CASSFDRVQETQYF.

The table lists this clone with a count of one. The chain's CDR3 is CASSTASTGELFF. CDR3 DNA sequence: TGTGCCAGTAGTACAGCTAGTACCGGGGAGCTGTTTTTT. The chain recombines TRBV19 with TRBJ2-2; D uncertain. V dropped 4 bases and J dropped 5 bases, with 8 bases sitting between them. Germline V gives CDR1 LNHDA, CDR2 SQIVND (reference sequence). CDR3 length: 13 amino acids.

The chain couples TRBV18 to TRBJ2-7; D remains unclear. Trimming stripped 6 bases from V and 4 bases from J, with 13 bases between. From germline, CDR1 is KGHSH and CDR2 LQKENI. The CDR3 loop spans 13 amino acids. The CDR3 is CASSTSKGYEQYF. In DNA, the CDR3 is TGTGCCAGCTCTACATCCAAGGGTTACGAGCAGTACTTC.

This chain uses TRBV7-9 with TRBJ2-7; tentatively, D is TRBD1 (7 bases). The CDR3 consists of 18 residues. Trimming took 1 base from V and 0 from J, leaving 19 bases between them. Germline CDR1 and CDR2: SEHNR and FQNEAQ (reference sequence). The CDR3 DNA follows: TGTGCCAGCAGCTTAGTGTTGGGTAGGCGGGACAGCTCCTACGAGCAGTACTTC. As protein: CASSLVLGRRDSSYEQYF.

This clone was observed a few times. V usage is TRBV2 and J usage is TRBJ2-2, with D perhaps TRBD2 (5 bases). V lost 2 bases and J lost 8, with 6 bases in between. CDR3 length: 12 residues. Germline V CDR1 and CDR2: SNHLY, FYNNEI. This CDR3 reads CASSESGGELFF. In nucleotides, the CDR3 is TGTGCCAGCAGTGAATCGGGGGGGGAGCTGTTTTTT.

The J gene is TRBJ1-5, the V gene TRBV7-9, with TRBD1 as a possible D gene (6 bases). CDR3 length: 14 residues. From germline, CDR1 is SEHNR and CDR2 FQNEAQ (reference sequence). The ends were cut back, 5 bases at V and 7 bases at J, with 15 bases in the middle. The CDR3 reads CASSPTGREQPQHF. The CDR3 DNA sequence: TGTGCCAGCAGCCCTACAGGGAGAGAACAGCCCCAGCATTTT. Using reference TRBV7-9 and TRBJ1-5 for the parts outside the CDR3, the full variable domain is DTGVSQNPRHKITKRGQNVTFRCDPISEHNRLYWYRQTLGQGPEFLTYFQNEAQLEKSRLLSDRFSAERPKGSFSTLEIQRTEQGDSAMYLCASSPTGREQPQHFGDGTRLSIL.

The chain links TRBV18 to TRBJ2-5; 9 positions agree with TRBD1. The CDR3 extends over 19 amino acids. V was pared by 1 base and J by 2 bases, with 14 bases of the junction left unmatched. CDR1 is KGHSH, CDR2 LQKENI, per germline. CDR3 region: CASSPRIEPGQGPQETQYF. CDR3 coding DNA: TGTGCCAGCTCACCACGGATAGAACCGGGACAGGGACCGCAAGAGACCCAGTACTTC.

The V and J genes are TRBV5-1 and TRBJ2-3, with D possibly being TRBD1 (6 bases). V was cut by 1 base and J by 6 bases, with 9 bases left in between. Germline assignment: CDR1 SGHRS and CDR2 YFSETQ. The CDR3 loop spans 13 amino acids. The CDR3 loop reads CASSLTGRDTQYF. CDR3 nucleotides: TGCGCCAGCAGCTTGACAGGGCGCGATACGCAGTATTTT.

The chain has TRBV10-3 and TRBJ2-2; D is tentatively TRBD1 or TRBD2 (6 bases each). V gave up 6 bases and J gave up 5 bases, with 25 bases separating them. The CDR3 totals 18 residues. In germline, CDR1 is ENHRY, CDR2 SYGVKD. The CDR3 DNA is TGTGCCATCAGCGGGGGCAATTCTGGGTCTCCACAAACCGGGGAGCTGTTTTTT. It is translated as CAISGGNSGSPQTGELFF.

The chain combines TRBV9 with TRBJ2-7; 9 bases fit TRBD1. The CDR3 covers 15 residues. Germline CDR1 and CDR2: SGDLS and YYNGEE. J lost 6 bases, V lost 4 bases, and 11 bases had no gene match. The CDR3 coding sequence is TGTGCCAGCAGCCCCCGGGGACAGGGATCTCCCGAGCAGTACTTC. Its protein product is CASSPRGQGSPEQYF.

The chain employs TRBV29-1 and TRBJ1-1; 8 bases map to TRBD1. CDR1 is SQVTM and CDR2 is ANQGSEA in the germline V gene. CDR3 length: 12 residues. This CDR3 is CRAGGWDTEAFF. Here the CDR3 DNA reads TGCAGAGCAGGGGGCTGGGACACTGAAGCTTTCTTT.

V is TRBV7-6 and J is TRBJ1-1, with a tentative D call TRBD1 (5 bases). Germline V lookup: CDR1 SGHVS, CDR2 FNYEAQ. The CDR3 is made up of 15 amino acids. The ends were cut back, 5 bases at V and 5 bases at J, with 18 bases in the middle. Written as DNA, the CDR3 is TGTGCCAGCAGCCCACCTGGTCAGGGCGGAACTGAAGCTTTCTTT. It is translated as CASSPPGQGGTEAFF. Full variable domain (missing parts from reference TRBV7-6 and TRBJ1-1): GAGVSQSPRYKVTKRGQDVALRCDPISGHVSLYWYRQALGQGPEFLTYFNYEAQQDKSGLPNDRFSAERPEGSISTLTIQRTEQRDSAMYRCASSPPGQGGTEAFFGQGTRLTVV.

The CDR3 DNA reads as TGTGCCAGCAGCGTGCCGATCGCGGGAGAAAACATTCAGTACTTC. This sequence encodes CASSVPIAGENIQYF. The chain has TRBV9 and TRBJ2-4; 7 bases line up with TRBD2. The CDR3 is 15 residues long. The germline V gene encodes CDR1 SGDLS and CDR2 YYNGEE. V trimming: 2 bases; J trimming: 5 bases; junction bases outside the gene matches: 7. Together with reference TRBV9 and TRBJ2-4, the CDR3 gives the full variable domain: DSGVTQTPKHLITATGQRVTLRCSPRSGDLSVYWYQQSLDQGLQFLIQYYNGEERAKGNILERFSAQQFPDLHSELNLSSLELGDSALYFCASSVPIAGENIQYFGAGTRLSVL.

The chain has TRBV27 and TRBJ2-3; 7 bases are a match to TRBD1. J lost 4 bases, V lost 5 bases, and 12 bases had no gene match. CDR3 length: 16 residues. Germline values: CDR1 MNHEY, CDR2 SMNVEV (reference sequence). The chain's CDR3 is CASSLRQGSLPDTQYF. CDR3 nucleotide sequence: TGTGCCAGCAGTCTCAGACAGGGCTCCTTGCCAGATACGCAGTATTTT.

This chain connects TRBV5-1 to TRBJ2-2; no firm D call. This CDR3 comprises 13 residues. Germline values: CDR1 SGHRS, CDR2 YFSETQ. Between the trimmed V and J ends, which lost 6 bases and 0 bases, there was a span of 6 bases. CDR3 nucleotides: TGCGCCAGCAATCCCACGAACACCGGGGAGCTGTTTTTT. It specifies CASNPTNTGELFF. Looking up the rest from reference TRBV5-1 and TRBJ2-2 gives the full variable domain: KAGVTQTPRYLIKTRGQQVTLSCSPISGHRSVSWYQQTPGQGLQFLFEYFSETQRNKGNFPGRFSGRQFSNSRSEMNVSTLELGDSALYLCASNPTNTGELFFGEGSRLTVL.

This chain connects TRBV19 to TRBJ1-5, with D possibly being TRBD1 (6 bases). This CDR3 is built from 14 residues. Germline values: CDR1 LNHDA, CDR2 SQIVND (reference sequence). Between the trimmed V and J ends, which lost 7 bases and 4 bases, there was a span of 14 bases. CDR3 sequence reads: CASNDRFQNQPQHF. The CDR3 bases are TGTGCCAGTAATGACAGGTTCCAAAATCAGCCCCAGCATTTT.

The chain joins TRBV4-1 to TRBJ2-6; no definite D call. Germline CDR1 is MGHRA and CDR2 is YSYEKL. The CDR3 consists of 16 residues. Trimming stripped 0 bases from V and 2 bases from J, with 8 bases between. Written as DNA, the CDR3 is TGCGCCAGCAGCCAAGAGGCTGGGGCTGGGGCCAACGTCCTGACTTTC. Translating it yields CASSQEAGAGANVLTF.